One and the same sample provided the 2 T cell receptor beta chains below, sequenced in a study of Graves' ophthalmopathy and Graves' hyperthyroidism. The study amplified TCR beta CDR3 regions using RNA transcripts. Second-round multiplex PCR followed a first-round RT-PCR using HTBI primers. TCRdb reanalysed the multiplex PCR reads using MiXCR and keeps one entry per CDR3 protein. This sample carries just over 600,000 distinct CDR3 sequences, approximately 21% of them seen once, and the ten largest clones take roughly 7.4%. The sample comprised peripheral blood. The receptor set was obtained from a woman under 30 with stable Graves' hyperthyroidism. Some clones in this sample may be carry-over from other donors' samples.

The chain couples TRBV7-8 to TRBJ1-2; tentatively, D is TRBD1 (5 bases). V dropped 1 base and J dropped 8 bases, with 17 bases sitting between them. Per germline, CDR1 SGHVS and CDR2 FQNEAQ. This CDR3 spans 15 amino acids. CDR3 DNA sequence: TGTGCCAGCAGCTTAGACGGGGACTCGGTCCAAGGCTACACCTTC. Its translation: CASSLDGDSVQGYTF.

This clonotype appeared many times. J is TRBJ1-6 and V is TRBV10-2; D gene ambiguous. Germline CDR1 reads WSHSY; CDR2 reads SAAADI. This CDR3 has 15 residues. Trimming removed 0 bases at V and 0 bases at J, with 3 bases between. Written as DNA, the CDR3 is TGCGCCAGCAGTGAGTCTGGCTCCTATAATTCACCCCTCCACTTT. This gives the protein CASSESGSYNSPLHF.